The entry below gives a single T cell receptor (beta chain) sequence along with its context. Its target is unknown. The sample belongs to a study of identical twins. Study-wide points: The same donors were not followed; conclusions instead depended on cross-sectional statistical analysis. Twins' excess sharing was less marked for out-of-frame beta sequences.

Between the trimmed V and J ends, which lost 6 bases and 2 bases, there was a span of 10 bases. This CDR3 comprises 13 residues. Germline V CDR1 and CDR2: DFQATT, SNEGSKA (reference sequence). Each CDR3 protein is one row after TCRdb ran MiXCR on the 5' RACE reads. The table has about 530,000 distinct CDR3 sequences, about 20% seen once; the top ten hold 0.48%. The same sample was also used in a study of yellow fever vaccine responses in identical twins.

Sequenced: CD4+ T cells sorted from blood. The chain recombines TRBV20-1 with TRBJ2-2; possibly TRBD2 for D (5 bases). The receptor's source is a woman aged 18 to 35 in good health. The CDR3 protein is CSAPGSNTGELFF. The CDR3 region has the DNA TGCAGTGCGCCGGGATCCAACACCGGGGAGCTGTTTTTT.